These T cell receptor beta chains were read from a single sample in a study of identical twins. A single record per CDR3 protein comes from TCRdb applying MiXCR to the 5' RACE reads. The sample lists under 350,000 distinct CDR3 sequences; more than 8% were seen once. These same records also appear under a second study, on yellow fever vaccine responses in identical twins.

Sequencing was performed on CD8+ T cells sorted from blood. The receptors stem from a young woman in good health. CDR3s include the opening cysteine and the closing phenylalanine or tryptophan. A D gene is named only where the DNA matches it firmly. Rows may omit the clone size; those that give it use once, few, many or a size class.

V: TRBV5-1
size: many
J: TRBJ2-5
D: -
CDR3: CASSFAGTKETQYF
DNA: TGCGCCAGCAGCTTCGCCGGGACAAAAGAGACCCAGTACTTC

V: TRBV6-5
size: few
J: TRBJ2-4
D: -
CDR3: CASSYPGVGNIQYF
DNA: TGTGCCAGCAGTTACCCAGGGGTGGGAAACATTCAGTACTTC

V: TRBV10-3
size: many
J: TRBJ1-1
D: -
CDR3: CAISVDQNANTEAFF
DNA: TGTGCCATCAGTGTCGATCAGAATGCGAACACTGAAGCTTTCTTT

V: TRBV12-3/TRBV12-4
size: few
J: TRBJ2-3
D: TRBD2
CDR3: CASSLFTSGGASTDTQYF
DNA: TGTGCCAGCAGTTTATTTACTAGCGGGGGGGCCTCCACAGATACGCAGTATTTT

V: TRBV4-2
size: -
J: TRBJ2-2
D: -
CDR3: CASSQELNTGELFF
DNA: TGTGCCAGCAGCCAAGAACTGAACACCGGGGAGCTGTTTTTT

V: TRBV27
size: few
J: TRBJ1-5
D: -
CDR3: CASSTGQGYQPQHF
DNA: TGTGCCAGCAGTACTGGGCAGGGTTATCAGCCCCAGCATTTT

V: TRBV7-9
size: many
J: TRBJ2-7
D: -
CDR3: CASSPPGSEQYF
DNA: TGTGCCAGCAGCCCACCAGGGAGTGAGCAGTACTTC

V: TRBV7-8
size: few
J: TRBJ2-7
D: TRBD1
CDR3: CASSIQGKSYEQYF
DNA: TGTGCCAGCAGCATACAGGGGAAGTCCTACGAGCAGTACTTC

V: TRBV13
size: many
J: TRBJ1-1
D: -
CDR3: CASLWGSKDTEAFF
DNA: TGTGCCAGCCTGTGGGGCAGTAAAGACACTGAAGCTTTCTTT

V: TRBV7-7
size: -
J: TRBJ2-2
D: -
CDR3: CASSLEVVGIEYTGELFF
DNA: TGTGCTAGCAGCTTAGAGGTGGTCGGTATAGAATACACCGGGGAGCTGTTTTTT

V: TRBV7-9
size: many
J: TRBJ1-1
D: -
CDR3: CASSGQPSPTRAFF
DNA: TGTGCCAGCAGCGGCCAGCCCTCCCCGACTCGGGCTTTCTTT

V: TRBV7-8
size: many
J: TRBJ2-1
D: -
CDR3: CASSFSVWASSYNEQFF
DNA: TGTGCCAGCAGCTTCAGCGTTTGGGCTAGCTCCTACAATGAGCAGTTCTTC

V: TRBV27
size: many
J: TRBJ2-5
D: TRBD2
CDR3: CASSLFTSGGGKTQYF
DNA: TGTGCCAGCAGTTTATTCACTAGCGGGGGGGGAAAGACCCAGTACTTC

V: TRBV9
size: -
J: TRBJ1-6
D: -
CDR3: CASSESDRFDNSPLHF
DNA: TGTGCCAGCAGCGAGAGCGACAGGTTTGATAATTCACCCCTCCACTTT

V: TRBV7-9
size: -
J: TRBJ2-5
D: -
CDR3: CASSARVQETQYF
DNA: TGTGCCAGCAGCGCCCGGGTGCAAGAGACCCAGTACTTC

V: TRBV2
size: many
J: TRBJ2-1
D: -
CDR3: CAKGHDYNEQFF
DNA: TGTGCCAAGGGACACGACTACAATGAGCAGTTCTTC

V: TRBV20-1
size: many
J: TRBJ2-3
D: TRBD1
CDR3: CSALKRGLDTQYF
DNA: TGCAGTGCTCTGAAAAGGGGGCTGGATACGCAGTATTTT

V: TRBV11-2
size: few
J: TRBJ2-2
D: -
CDR3: CASSLEGWASANTGELFF
DNA: TGTGCCAGCAGCTTAGAGGGCTGGGCTAGCGCGAACACCGGGGAGCTGTTTTTT

V: TRBV20-1
size: few
J: TRBJ2-1
D: TRBD2
CDR3: CSARGGGVSYNEQFF
DNA: TGCAGTGCTAGAGGGGGGGGAGTCTCCTACAATGAGCAGTTCTTC

V: TRBV12-3/TRBV12-4
size: few
J: TRBJ2-2
D: TRBD2
CDR3: CASSSPVVSAGRVGELFF
DNA: TGTGCCAGCAGTTCCCCGGTGGTTTCCGCGGGGAGGGTCGGGGAGCTGTTTTTT

V: TRBV7-2
size: -
J: TRBJ1-4
D: TRBD1
CDR3: CASSEPGQWNEKLFF
DNA: TGTGCCAGCAGCGAACCGGGACAGTGGAATGAAAAACTGTTTTTT

V: TRBV4-3
size: -
J: TRBJ2-7
D: -
CDR3: CASSQGQMGYEQYF
DNA: TGCGCCAGCAGCCAAGGCCAGATGGGTTACGAGCAGTACTTC

V: TRBV14
size: few
J: TRBJ2-4
D: TRBD1
CDR3: CASSQETGPKNIQYF
DNA: TGTGCCAGCAGCCAAGAGACAGGGCCCAAAAACATTCAGTACTTC

V: TRBV9
size: -
J: TRBJ2-1
D: -
CDR3: CASSVDRGGPYNEQFF
DNA: TGTGCCAGCAGCGTAGACAGGGGGGGGCCTTACAATGAGCAGTTCTTC

V: TRBV7-9
size: few
J: TRBJ1-1
D: TRBD1
CDR3: CASSTDRGVVNTEAFF
DNA: TGTGCCAGCAGCACAGACAGGGGGGTGGTGAACACTGAAGCTTTCTTT

V: TRBV29-1
size: few
J: TRBJ2-5
D: TRBD2
CDR3: CSVGGGVAQWETQYF
DNA: TGCAGCGTTGGGGGGGGAGTTGCGCAATGGGAGACCCAGTACTTC

V: TRBV3-1
size: many
J: TRBJ2-7
D: TRBD1
CDR3: CASSPLYTRDRGEQYF
DNA: TGTGCCAGCAGCCCCTTATACACCCGGGACAGGGGCGAGCAGTACTTC

V: TRBV4-2
size: many
J: TRBJ2-7
D: -
CDR3: CASSQDSGSYEQYF
DNA: TGTGCCAGCAGCCAGGACAGTGGAAGCTACGAGCAGTACTTC

V: TRBV21-1
size: few
J: TRBJ2-3
D: -
CDR3: CASSKEVRACTDTQYF
DNA: TGTGCCAGCAGCAAAGAGGTCAGAGCCTGCACAGATACGCAGTATTTT

V: TRBV15
size: many
J: TRBJ1-4
D: TRBD1
CDR3: CATSGATGGNEKLFF
DNA: TGTGCCACCAGCGGGGCGACAGGGGGCAATGAAAAACTGTTTTTT

V: TRBV10-1
size: many
J: TRBJ2-7
D: TRBD2
CDR3: CASSEGPAGGREQYF
DNA: TGCGCCAGCAGTGAGGGTCCGGCGGGAGGGCGGGAGCAGTACTTC

V: TRBV5-1
size: -
J: TRBJ1-1
D: -
CDR3: CASSLASGGIPSTMNTEAFF
DNA: TGCGCCAGCAGCTTGGCCAGTGGGGGGATCCCCTCTACTATGAACACTGAAGCTTTCTTT

V: TRBV7-6
size: -
J: TRBJ2-7
D: TRBD2
CDR3: CASTQSGGNDEQYF
DNA: TGTGCCAGCACCCAGTCGGGGGGAAACGACGAGCAGTACTTC